The 25 T cell receptor beta chains reported below all come from one sample, sequenced in a study of CD8 T cells in Susac syndrome. A quantity of roughly 0.5 to 1 ug RNA underwent reverse transcription using random hexamers. One entry per CDR3 protein, called by TCRdb with MiXCR from the immunoSEQ multiplex PCR reads. This sample has about 290,000 distinct CDR3 sequences, with about 82% found just once. The sequenced sample was CD8+ T cells from PBMCs. These receptors came from a human donor with multiple sclerosis.

CDR3 sequence (DNA): TGTGCCAGCAGCCCCGAAATAGCGGTTTACGAGCAGTACTTC. This sequence encodes CASSPEIAVYEQYF. The chain is built from TRBV13 and TRBJ2-7; D possibly corresponds to TRBD2 (6 bases). The CDR3 is 14 residues long. With 5 bases removed from V and 4 bases from J, the gap between germline ends came to 15 bases. Germline loops: CDR1 PRHDT, CDR2 FYEKMQ (reference sequence).

The chain recombines TRBV28 with TRBJ2-1; D gene ambiguous. Trimming shortened V by 5 bases and J by 6 bases, and 11 bases separated the two germline ends. This CDR3 contains 13 residues. The germline V gene encodes CDR1 MDHEN and CDR2 SYDVKM. The CDR3 DNA reads TGTGCCAGCAGTCCCCCCTGGGCCAATGAGCAGTTCTTC. As protein: CASSPPWANEQFF.

The table lists this clonotype with many counts. This chain links TRBV5-4 with TRBJ2-1; D unclear. The CDR3 consists of 11 residues. The V end was cut by 1 base, the J end by 9 bases, with 5 bases between. Germline CDR1 reads SGHNT; CDR2 reads YYREEE (reference sequence). The CDR3 loop is CASSLNGEQFF. In DNA, the CDR3 is TGTGCCAGCAGCTTGAATGGTGAGCAGTTCTTC.

The chain carries TRBV4-3 and TRBJ2-7; unclear D gene. This CDR3 region has 14 residues. Germline V lookup: CDR1 LGHNA, CDR2 YSLEER. Trimming cost V 0 bases and J 2 bases, with 8 bases left between them. The CDR3 sequence: CASSQDRLAYEQYF. As DNA, the CDR3 is TGCGCCAGCAGCCAAGATCGGCTAGCCTACGAGCAGTACTTC.

V usage is TRBV6-2 or TRBV6-3 and J usage is TRBJ2-3; TRBD2 matches at 10 bases. This CDR3 is 18 amino acids long. Trimming took 3 bases from V and 6 from J; bases not matched to a gene: 15. CDR1 MNHEY and CDR2 SVGEGT come from the germline V gene. The CDR3 region is CASSYRESSGSLWDTQYF. CDR3 coding DNA: TGTGCCAGCAGTTATCGGGAGTCTAGCGGGAGTTTGTGGGATACGCAGTATTTT.

V is TRBV11-2 and J is TRBJ2-7, with 7 bases fitting TRBD2. V dropped 1 base and J dropped 2; count of bases not matched to a gene: 29. There are 23 residues in the CDR3. The germline V gene has CDR1 SGHAT and CDR2 FQNNGV. The CDR3 reads CASSLGGHHSPLAARRGAYEQYF. The CDR3 DNA reads TGTGCCAGCAGCTTAGGGGGTCATCATTCTCCCCTAGCGGCAAGAAGGGGTGCCTACGAGCAGTACTTC.

The genes are TRBV9 and TRBJ1-1, with a tentative D call TRBD1 (5 bases). This CDR3 region has 15 residues. V was pared by 0 bases and J by 0 bases, with 9 bases between. The germline CDR1 and CDR2 sequences are SGDLS and YYNGEE. CDR3: CASSVVQGLNTEAFF. DNA for the CDR3: TGTGCCAGCAGCGTAGTGCAGGGCCTGAACACTGAAGCTTTCTTT.

The rearrangement uses TRBV7-8 and TRBJ2-5; no clear D gene. From germline, CDR1 is SGHVS and CDR2 FQNEAQ. Trimming left V 5 bases short and J 0 bases short, with 16 bases between. The CDR3 has 16 residues. The CDR3 nucleotides read TGTGCCAGCAGCCCGACCCTACCGGGCAACCAAGAGACCCAGTACTTC. This codes for CASSPTLPGNQETQYF.

The chain uses TRBV19 and TRBJ2-4; 9 bases match TRBD1. Trimming cost V 8 bases and J 8 bases; bases outside gene matches: 4. CDR1 and CDR2 from the germline V gene are LNHDA and SQIVND (reference sequence). The CDR3 is 12 residues long. This CDR3 reads CASLDRGDIQYF. In DNA form, the CDR3 reads TGTGCCAGTTTGGACAGGGGAGACATTCAGTACTTC.

The chain employs TRBV11-2 and TRBJ2-2, with 9 bases aligning to TRBD1. Germline V gene sequence: CDR1 SGHAT, CDR2 FQNNGV. With 4 bases clipped from V and 7 bases from J, the junction kept 4 bases outside the gene matches. The CDR3 has 14 residues. As DNA, the CDR3 is TGTGCCAGCAGCTCCCTGGACAGGGGCGGGGAGCTGTTTTTT. Residues: CASSSLDRGGELFF.

The chain couples TRBV27 to TRBJ1-4; unclear D gene. The CDR3 extends over 19 amino acids. Trimming shortened V by 4 bases and J by 0 bases, and 21 bases separated the two germline ends. Germline V gives CDR1 MNHEY, CDR2 SMNVEV (reference sequence). The CDR3 here is CASSSLNPDGIATNEKLFF. The CDR3 coding sequence is TGTGCCAGCAGTTCTCTCAACCCGGACGGAATAGCAACTAATGAAAAACTGTTTTTT.

The chain is built from TRBV27 and TRBJ2-3; D uncertain. The CDR3 sequence is 14 residues long. The V gene lost 1 base and the J gene lost 4 bases, with 9 bases spanning the gap. Germline V CDR1 and CDR2: MNHEY, SMNVEV (reference sequence). CDR3 DNA: TGTGCCAGCAGTTTATTGTCTGCGGCAGATACGCAGTATTTT. Its protein is CASSLLSAADTQYF.

The chain links TRBV27 to TRBJ2-5; TRBD1 or TRBD2 may be the D gene (5 bases each). Trimming removed 5 bases at V and 1 base at J, with 11 bases between. The CDR3 contains 14 residues. In germline, CDR1 is MNHEY, CDR2 SMNVEV (reference sequence). CDR3 amino acids: CASSLGRTQETQYF. In DNA form, the CDR3 reads TGTGCCAGCAGTCTGGGACGGACCCAAGAGACCCAGTACTTC.

The chain uses TRBV19 and TRBJ1-5; D call uncertain. The ends were cut back, 6 bases at V and 5 bases at J, with 14 bases in the middle. Germline V lookup: CDR1 LNHDA, CDR2 SQIVND (reference sequence). The CDR3 has 14 amino acids. The CDR3 here is CASRPPAGYQPQHF. The CDR3 coding sequence is TGTGCCAGTAGACCTCCCGCGGGGTATCAGCCCCAGCATTTT.

The chain joins TRBV4-1 to TRBJ2-6; D is unresolved. The CDR3 is made up of 19 amino acids. V was shortened by 3 bases and J by 0 bases, with 18 bases between the two germline ends. Germline-derived CDR1 and CDR2 are MGHRA and YSYEKL. CDR3 sequence (DNA): TGCGCCAGCAGCCATCACCCTCAGCCGGTGACCTCTGGGGCCAACGTCCTGACTTTC. Encoded protein: CASSHHPQPVTSGANVLTF.

The chain joins TRBV5-5 to TRBJ1-5; D not certain. The CDR3 length is 13 residues. Germline V lookup: CDR1 SGHKS, CDR2 YYEKEE (reference sequence). V was trimmed by 1 base and J by 7 bases, leaving 9 bases between them. The CDR3: CASSLWVGQPQHF. In nucleotides, the CDR3 is TGTGCCAGCAGCTTGTGGGTCGGGCAGCCCCAGCATTTT.

The chain recombines TRBV6-2 or TRBV6-3 with TRBJ1-5; D unclear. The CDR3 runs 15 residues. Per the germline V gene, CDR1 is MNHEY and CDR2 is SVGEGT. V was cut by 4 bases and J by 5 bases, with 15 bases left in between. The CDR3 loop reads CASSWWRAIDQPQHF. The CDR3 DNA is TGTGCCAGCAGTTGGTGGCGGGCAATAGATCAGCCCCAGCATTTT.

The genes are TRBV27 and TRBJ2-7, with 8 bases that match TRBD1. After removal of 4 bases from V and 6 bases from J, the junction contained 11 bases not matched to a gene. In germline, CDR1 is MNHEY, CDR2 SMNVEV (reference sequence). The CDR3 loop spans 15 amino acids. The chain's CDR3 is CASSSAGGLLLEQYF. As DNA, the CDR3 is TGTGCCAGCAGTTCAGCAGGGGGCCTCCTCCTCGAGCAGTACTTC.

The chain employs TRBV6-1 and TRBJ2-3; 8 bases fit TRBD2. The V gene's germline CDR1 is MNHNS and CDR2 SASEGT. The V segment lost 4 bases and the J segment 0 bases; nucleotides outside the gene matches: 3. This CDR3 comprises 15 residues. CDR3 bases: TGTGCCAGCAGTGTAGCGGGGCCTAGCACAGATACGCAGTATTTT. Amino acid sequence: CASSVAGPSTDTQYF.

This chain uses TRBV11-2 with TRBJ2-1; 10 positions match TRBD2. The CDR3 totals 14 residues. With V trimmed by 2 bases and J by 8 bases, 3 bases remained unmatched. Germline loops: CDR1 SGHAT, CDR2 FQNNGV. CDR3 bases: TGTGCCAGCAGCTTACTAGCGGGAGAGGATGAGCAGTTCTTC. Protein product: CASSLLAGEDEQFF.

The rearrangement uses TRBV7-9 and TRBJ1-4; maybe TRBD1 (5 bases). Per germline, CDR1 SEHNR and CDR2 FQNEAQ (reference sequence). The CDR3 runs 14 residues. The germline V and J ends were trimmed by 3 bases and 7 bases, with 12 bases remaining between them. The CDR3 nucleotides are TGTGCCAGCAGCTTTTTGGGGGGAGGTGAAAAACTGTTTTTT. This codes for CASSFLGGGEKLFF.

The CDR3 DNA sequence: TGTGCCAGCGCTGGGTTGAAAGAGACCCAGTACTTC. Its translation is CASAGLKETQYF. The rearrangement joins TRBV12-3 or TRBV12-4 to TRBJ2-5; D gene unclear. This CDR3 contains 12 residues. V was pared by 8 bases and J by 3 bases, with 10 bases between.

The gene calls are TRBV21-1 and TRBJ2-6; the table assigns TRBD2, which was not confirmed against the DNA. TRBV21-1 is given as a pseudogene. This CDR3 spans 16 amino acids. The CDR3 here is CASSKARGAGANVLTF. The DNA for the CDR3 is TGTGCCAGCAGCAAAGCTCGAGGGGCCGGGGCCAACGTCCTGACTTTC.

The J gene is TRBJ2-1, the V gene TRBV19; D may be TRBD1 (6 bases). Germline-derived CDR1 and CDR2 are LNHDA and SQIVND (reference sequence). CDR3 length: 14 residues. V lost 1 base, J lost 6 bases, and 10 bases lay in between. The chain's CDR3 is CASSIVTQGNEQFF. The CDR3 DNA reads as TGTGCCAGTAGTATAGTGACACAGGGCAATGAGCAGTTCTTC. Full variable domain (rest looked up from reference TRBV19 and TRBJ2-1): DGGITQSPKYLFRKEGQNVTLSCEQNLNHDAMYWYRQDPGQGLRLIYYSQIVNDFQKGDIAEGYSVSREKKESFPLTVTSAQKNPTAFYLCASSIVTQGNEQFFGPGTRLTVL.

V and J are TRBV12-3 or TRBV12-4 and TRBJ1-2; 9 bases agree with TRBD1. The length of the CDR3 is 14 residues. The V and J ends lost 10 bases and 3 bases, in that order; junction bases with no gene match: 9. The CDR3 loop reads CATNRDRVDYGYTF. DNA for the CDR3: TGTGCCACAAACCGGGACAGGGTTGACTATGGCTACACCTTC.